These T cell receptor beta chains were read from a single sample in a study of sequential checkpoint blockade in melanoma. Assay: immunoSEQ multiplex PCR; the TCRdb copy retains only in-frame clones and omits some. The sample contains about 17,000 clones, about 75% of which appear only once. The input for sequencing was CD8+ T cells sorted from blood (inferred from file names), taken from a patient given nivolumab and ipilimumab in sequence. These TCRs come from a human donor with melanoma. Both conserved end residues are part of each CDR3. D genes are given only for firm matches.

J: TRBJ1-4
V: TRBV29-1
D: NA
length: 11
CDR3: CSVEDLGDRIF

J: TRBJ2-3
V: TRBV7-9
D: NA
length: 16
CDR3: CASSSPPWTGTDTQYF

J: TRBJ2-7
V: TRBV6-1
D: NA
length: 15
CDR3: CASTGLIMGSYEQYF

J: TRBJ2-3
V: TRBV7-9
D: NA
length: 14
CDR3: CASSYRGSTDTQYF

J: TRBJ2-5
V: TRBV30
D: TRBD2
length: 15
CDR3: CAWNEGLAGEETQYF

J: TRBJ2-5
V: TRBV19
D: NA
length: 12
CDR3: CASSIDEETQYF

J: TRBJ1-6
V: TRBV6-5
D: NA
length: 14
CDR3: CASSYGGLNSPLHF

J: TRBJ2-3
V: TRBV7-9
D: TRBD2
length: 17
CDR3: CASSRAYLAGDTDTQYF

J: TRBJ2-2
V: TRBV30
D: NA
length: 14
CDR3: CAWRASRVTGELFF

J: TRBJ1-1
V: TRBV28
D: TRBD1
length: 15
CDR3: CASSPPDRGRLEAFF

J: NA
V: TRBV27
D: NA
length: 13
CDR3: CASSSRGGYEQYF

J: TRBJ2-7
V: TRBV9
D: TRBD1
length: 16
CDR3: CASSVNQGQGAYEQYF

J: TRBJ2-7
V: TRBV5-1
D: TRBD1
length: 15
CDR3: CASSLTDRGEYEQYF

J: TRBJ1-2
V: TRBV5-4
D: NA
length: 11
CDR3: CASSLGRVYTF

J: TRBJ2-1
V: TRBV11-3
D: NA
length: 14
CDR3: CASSLEAANNEQFF